The entry below describes one T cell receptor (beta chain). The entry originates in a study of blood T cell repertoires in COVID-19. Produced via immunoSEQ multiplex PCR; TCRdb's table is partial and in-frame only. The sample consists of about 20,000 clones, roughly 88% of them appearing once. The CDR3 has 14 residues. The junction had 1 base not matched to a gene; V was cut back by 0 bases and J by 3 bases. Germline V gene lookup returns CDR1 LGHNA and CDR2 YNFKEQ. The receptor comes from a human donor in a cohort sampled during active COVID-19. Sequencing was performed on peripheral blood. V gene TRBV4-2 combines with J gene TRBJ2-5, with 7 bases fitting TRBD2. For the CDR3, the DNA is TGTGCCAGCAGCCAAGATCTAGCGGAAGAGACCCAGTACTTC. It yields the protein CASSQDLAEETQYF.